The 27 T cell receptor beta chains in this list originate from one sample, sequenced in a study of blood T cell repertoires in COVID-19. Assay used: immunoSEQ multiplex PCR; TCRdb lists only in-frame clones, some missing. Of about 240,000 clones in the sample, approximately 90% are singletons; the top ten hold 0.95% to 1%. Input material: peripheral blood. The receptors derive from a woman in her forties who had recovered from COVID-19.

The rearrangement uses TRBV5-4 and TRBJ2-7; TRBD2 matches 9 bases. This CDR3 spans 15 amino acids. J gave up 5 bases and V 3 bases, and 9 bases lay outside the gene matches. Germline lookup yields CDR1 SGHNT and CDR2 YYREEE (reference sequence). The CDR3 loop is CASSSWVLAGHEQYF. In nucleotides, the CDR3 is TGTGCCAGCAGCTCGTGGGTGCTAGCGGGGCACGAGCAGTACTTC.

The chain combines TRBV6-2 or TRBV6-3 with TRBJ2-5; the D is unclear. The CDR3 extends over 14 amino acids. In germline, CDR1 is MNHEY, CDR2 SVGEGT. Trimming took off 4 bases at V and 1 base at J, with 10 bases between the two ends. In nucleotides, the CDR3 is TGTGCCAGCAGTTCCCCGGGTGGCCAAGAGACCCAGTACTTC. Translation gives CASSSPGGQETQYF.

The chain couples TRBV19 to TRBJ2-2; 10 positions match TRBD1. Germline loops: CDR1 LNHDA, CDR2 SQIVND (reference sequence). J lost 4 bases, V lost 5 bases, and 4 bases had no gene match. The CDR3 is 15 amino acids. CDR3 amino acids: CASSYGQGGTGELFF. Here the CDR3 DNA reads TGTGCCAGTAGTTATGGACAGGGGGGCACCGGGGAGCTGTTTTTT.

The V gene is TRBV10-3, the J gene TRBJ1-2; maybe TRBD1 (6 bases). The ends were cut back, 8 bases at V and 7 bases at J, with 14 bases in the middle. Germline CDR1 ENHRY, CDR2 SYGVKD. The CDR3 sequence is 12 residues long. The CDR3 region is CAIAGGAGGYTF. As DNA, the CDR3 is TGTGCCATCGCGGGGGGGGCTGGTGGCTACACCTTC.

CDR3: CAWSSGNSYEQYF. CDR3 coding DNA: TGTGCCTGGAGTAGCGGAAACTCCTACGAGCAGTACTTC. V is TRBV30 and J is TRBJ2-7, with a possible D match to TRBD2 (5 bases). The CDR3 runs 13 residues. Trimming shortened V by 2 bases and J by 0 bases, and 8 bases separated the two germline ends. The germline V gene has CDR1 GTSNPN and CDR2 SVGIG (reference sequence).

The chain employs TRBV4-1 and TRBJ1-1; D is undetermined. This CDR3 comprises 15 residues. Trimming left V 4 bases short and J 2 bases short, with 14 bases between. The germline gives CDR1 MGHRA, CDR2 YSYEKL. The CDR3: CASSRYTELNTEAFF. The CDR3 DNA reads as TGCGCCAGCAGCCGTTACACAGAGCTCAACACTGAAGCTTTCTTT.

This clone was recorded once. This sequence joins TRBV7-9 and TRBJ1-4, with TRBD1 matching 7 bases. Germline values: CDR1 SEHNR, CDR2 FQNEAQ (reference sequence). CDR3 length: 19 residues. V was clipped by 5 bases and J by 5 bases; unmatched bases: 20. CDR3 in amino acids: CASSTRPTGKKGSNEKLFF. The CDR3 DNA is TGTGCCAGCAGCACCCGCCCGACAGGGAAGAAAGGGTCAAATGAAAAACTGTTTTTT.

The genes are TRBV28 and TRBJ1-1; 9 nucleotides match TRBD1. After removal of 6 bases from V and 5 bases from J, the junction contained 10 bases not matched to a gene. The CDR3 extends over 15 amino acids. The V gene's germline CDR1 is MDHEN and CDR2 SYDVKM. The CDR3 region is CASRRHTGGRTEAFF. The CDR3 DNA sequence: TGTGCCAGCAGGCGCCACACAGGGGGCAGGACTGAAGCTTTCTTT. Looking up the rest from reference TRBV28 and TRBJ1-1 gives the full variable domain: DVKVTQSSRYLVKRTGEKVFLECVQDMDHENMFWYRQDPGLGLRLIYFSYDVKMKEKGDIPEGYSVSREKKERFSLILESASTNQTSMYLCASRRHTGGRTEAFFGQGTRLTVV.

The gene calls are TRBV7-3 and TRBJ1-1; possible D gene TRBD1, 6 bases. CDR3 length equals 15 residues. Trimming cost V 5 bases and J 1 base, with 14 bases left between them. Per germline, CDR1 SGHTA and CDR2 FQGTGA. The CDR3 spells CASSLTPDRNTEAFF. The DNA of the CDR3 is TGTGCCAGCAGCCTCACCCCGGACAGGAACACTGAAGCTTTCTTT.

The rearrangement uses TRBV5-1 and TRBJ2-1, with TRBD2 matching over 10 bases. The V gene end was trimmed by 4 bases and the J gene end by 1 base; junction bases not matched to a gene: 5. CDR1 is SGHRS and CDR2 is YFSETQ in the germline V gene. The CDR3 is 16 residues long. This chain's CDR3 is CASSPAGLASYNEQFF. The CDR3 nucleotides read TGCGCCAGCAGCCCGGCGGGACTAGCGTCCTACAATGAGCAGTTCTTC.

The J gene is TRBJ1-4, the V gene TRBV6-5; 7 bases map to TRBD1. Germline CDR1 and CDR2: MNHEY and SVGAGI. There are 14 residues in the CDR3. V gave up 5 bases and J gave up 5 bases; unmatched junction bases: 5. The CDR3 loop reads CASSTGQKNEKLFF. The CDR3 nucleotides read TGTGCCAGCAGTACGGGACAGAAAAATGAAAAACTGTTTTTT.

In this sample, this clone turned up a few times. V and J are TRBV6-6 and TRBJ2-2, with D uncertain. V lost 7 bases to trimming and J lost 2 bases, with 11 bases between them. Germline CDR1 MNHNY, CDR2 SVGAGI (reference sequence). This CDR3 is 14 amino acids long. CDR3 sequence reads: CASKRDTNTGELFF. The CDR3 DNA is TGTGCCAGCAAGAGAGATACTAACACCGGGGAGCTGTTTTTT.

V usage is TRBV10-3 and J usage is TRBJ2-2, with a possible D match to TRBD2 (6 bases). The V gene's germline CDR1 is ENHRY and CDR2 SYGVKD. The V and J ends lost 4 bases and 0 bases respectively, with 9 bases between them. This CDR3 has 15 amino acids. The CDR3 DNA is TGTGCCATCAGTGGCGGGGCACCGAACACCGGGGAGCTGTTTTTT. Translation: CAISGGAPNTGELFF.

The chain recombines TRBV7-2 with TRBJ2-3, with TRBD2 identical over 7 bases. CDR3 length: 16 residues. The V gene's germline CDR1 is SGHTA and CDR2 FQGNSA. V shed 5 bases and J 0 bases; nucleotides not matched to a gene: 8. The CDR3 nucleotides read TGTGCCAGCAGCCAAGGGAGGGGACCAAGCACAGATACGCAGTATTTT. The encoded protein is CASSQGRGPSTDTQYF.

The CDR3: CASSPGLRPNEKLFF. In DNA form, the CDR3 reads TGTGCCAGCAGTCCCGGACTGAGACCGAATGAAAAACTGTTTTTT. The V and J genes are TRBV2 and TRBJ1-4; D ambiguous. The CDR3 extends over 15 amino acids. Germline CDR1 SNHLY, CDR2 FYNNEI. V gave up 5 bases and J gave up 5 bases, with 15 bases separating them.

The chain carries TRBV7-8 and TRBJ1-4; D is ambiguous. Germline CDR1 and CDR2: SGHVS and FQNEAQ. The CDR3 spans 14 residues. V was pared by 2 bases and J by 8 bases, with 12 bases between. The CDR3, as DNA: TGTGCCAGCAGCTTAACCCATAGTTGGGAAAAACTGTTTTTT. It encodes CASSLTHSWEKLFF.

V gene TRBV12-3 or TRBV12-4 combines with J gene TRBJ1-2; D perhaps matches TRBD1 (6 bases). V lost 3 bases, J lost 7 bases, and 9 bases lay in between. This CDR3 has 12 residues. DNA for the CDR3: TGTGCCAGCAGTTTCGGCAGGGGTGGCTACACCTTC. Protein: CASSFGRGGYTF.

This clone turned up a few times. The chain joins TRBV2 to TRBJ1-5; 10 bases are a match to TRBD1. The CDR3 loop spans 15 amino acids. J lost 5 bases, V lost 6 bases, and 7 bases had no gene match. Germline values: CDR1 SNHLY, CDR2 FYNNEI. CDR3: CASRTGGLGDQPQHF. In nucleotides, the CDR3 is TGTGCCAGCAGGACAGGGGGCTTAGGTGATCAGCCCCAGCATTTT.

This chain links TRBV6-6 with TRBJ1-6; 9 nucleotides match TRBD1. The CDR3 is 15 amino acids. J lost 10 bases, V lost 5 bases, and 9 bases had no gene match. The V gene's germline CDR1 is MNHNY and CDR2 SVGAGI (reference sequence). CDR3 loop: CASSPKGQGISPLHF. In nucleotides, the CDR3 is TGTGCCAGCAGTCCCAAGGGACAGGGAATCTCACCCCTCCACTTT.

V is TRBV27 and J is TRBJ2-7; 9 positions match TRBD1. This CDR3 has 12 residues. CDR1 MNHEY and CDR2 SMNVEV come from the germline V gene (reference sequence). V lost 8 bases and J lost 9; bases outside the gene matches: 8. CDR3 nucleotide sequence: TGTGCCAGCGGAGACAGGGGGACTGGGCAGTACTTC. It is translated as CASGDRGTGQYF.

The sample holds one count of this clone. The CDR3 reads CASSQDGGLSYTF. As DNA, the CDR3 is TGCGCCAGCAGCCAAGATGGTGGGCTGAGCTACACCTTC. V usage is TRBV4-1 and J usage is TRBJ1-2, with D unclear. Trimming removed 0 bases from V and 9 bases from J, with 11 bases in between. This CDR3 is 13 amino acids long. Germline V gene lookup returns CDR1 MGHRA and CDR2 YSYEKL.

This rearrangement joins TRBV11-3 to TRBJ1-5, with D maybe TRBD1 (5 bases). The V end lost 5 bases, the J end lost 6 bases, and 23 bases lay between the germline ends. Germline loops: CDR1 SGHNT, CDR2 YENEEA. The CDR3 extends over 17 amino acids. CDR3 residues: CASSGGEGRLSGQPQHF. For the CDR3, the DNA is TGTGCCAGCAGCGGGGGGGAGGGACGACTGTCCGGTCAGCCCCAGCATTTT.

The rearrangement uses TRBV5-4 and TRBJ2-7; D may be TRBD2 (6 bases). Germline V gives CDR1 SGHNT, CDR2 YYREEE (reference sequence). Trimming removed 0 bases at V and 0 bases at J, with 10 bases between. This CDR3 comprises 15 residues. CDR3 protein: CASSLGGTSSYEQYF. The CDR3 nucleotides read TGTGCCAGCAGCTTGGGCGGGACCAGCTCCTACGAGCAGTACTTC. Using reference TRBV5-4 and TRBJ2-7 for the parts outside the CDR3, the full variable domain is ETGVTQSPTHLIKTRGQQVTLRCSSQSGHNTVSWYQQALGQGPQFIFQYYREEENGRGNFPPRFSGLQFPNYSSELNVNALELDDSALYLCASSLGGTSSYEQYFGPGTRLTVT.

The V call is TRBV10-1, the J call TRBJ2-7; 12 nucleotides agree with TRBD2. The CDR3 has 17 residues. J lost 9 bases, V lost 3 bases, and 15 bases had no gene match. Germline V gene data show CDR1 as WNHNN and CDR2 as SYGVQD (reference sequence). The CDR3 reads CASSDCSRGLAGGGQYV. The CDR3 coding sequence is TGCGCCAGCAGTGATTGCAGCAGGGGGCTAGCGGGAGGGGGGCAGTACGTC.

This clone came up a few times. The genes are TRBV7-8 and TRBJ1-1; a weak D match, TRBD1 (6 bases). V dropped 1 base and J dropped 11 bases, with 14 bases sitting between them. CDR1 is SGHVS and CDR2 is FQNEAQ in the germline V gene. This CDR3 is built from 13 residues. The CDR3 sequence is CASSLGSEGQAFF. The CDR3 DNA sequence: TGTGCCAGCAGCTTAGGGTCCGAAGGACAGGCTTTCTTT.

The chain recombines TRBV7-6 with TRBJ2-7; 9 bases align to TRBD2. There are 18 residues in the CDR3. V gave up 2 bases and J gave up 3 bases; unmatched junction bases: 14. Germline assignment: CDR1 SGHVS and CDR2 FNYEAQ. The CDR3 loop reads CASSLPQGMAGGHYEQYF. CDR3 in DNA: TGTGCCAGCAGCTTACCCCAGGGGATGGCGGGAGGGCACTACGAGCAGTACTTC.

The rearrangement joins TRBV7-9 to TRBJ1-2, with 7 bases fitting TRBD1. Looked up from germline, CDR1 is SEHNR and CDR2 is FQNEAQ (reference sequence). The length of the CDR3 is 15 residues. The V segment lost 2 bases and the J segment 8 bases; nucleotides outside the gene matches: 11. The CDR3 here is CASSLSALGQRGYTF. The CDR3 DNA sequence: TGTGCCAGCAGCTTATCGGCCCTGGGACAGAGAGGCTACACCTTC. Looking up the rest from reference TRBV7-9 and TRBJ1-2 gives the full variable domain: DTGVSQNPRHKITKRGQNVTFRCDPISEHNRLYWYRQTLGQGPEFLTYFQNEAQLEKSRLLSDRFSAERPKGSFSTLEIQRTEQGDSAMYLCASSLSALGQRGYTFGSGTRLTVV.